This T cell receptor beta chain was observed in a study of shared clonotypes between healthy human individuals. V dropped 1 base and J dropped 1 base, with 3 bases sitting between them. Germline V gives CDR1 SGHRS, CDR2 YFSETQ. The CDR3 has 14 amino acids. In the authors' methods: With immunoSEQ giving junction-only sequences and no quality scores, filtering differed. Sequenced by immunoSEQ multiplex PCR; TCRdb stores in-frame clones only, minus some. The V and J calls and clone size are taken from that table; D and trimming were inferred from the DNA. The repertoire consists of about 560,000 clones, with roughly four fifths occurring once and the leading ten covering about 11%.

Material for sequencing was PBMCs. This sequence was found in a woman aged 40 to 50 in good health. Some clones in this sample may be carry-over from other donors' samples. This rearrangement joins TRBV5-1 to TRBJ2-6; unclear D gene. CDR3 sequence reads: CASSLRSGANVLTF. The CDR3 DNA follows: TGCGCCAGCAGCTTGAGGTCTGGGGCCAACGTCCTGACTTTC.